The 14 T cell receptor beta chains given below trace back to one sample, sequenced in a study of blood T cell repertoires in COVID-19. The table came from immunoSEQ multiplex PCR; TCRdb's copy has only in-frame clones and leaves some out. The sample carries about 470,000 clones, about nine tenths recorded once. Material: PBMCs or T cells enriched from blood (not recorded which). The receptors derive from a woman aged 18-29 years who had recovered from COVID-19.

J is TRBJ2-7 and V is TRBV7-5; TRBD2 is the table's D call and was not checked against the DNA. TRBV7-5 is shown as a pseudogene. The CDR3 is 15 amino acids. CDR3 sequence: CARSTQGGSPYEQYF. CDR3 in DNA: TGTGCCAGAAGCACCCAGGGAGGGTCCCCCTACGAGCAGTACTTC.

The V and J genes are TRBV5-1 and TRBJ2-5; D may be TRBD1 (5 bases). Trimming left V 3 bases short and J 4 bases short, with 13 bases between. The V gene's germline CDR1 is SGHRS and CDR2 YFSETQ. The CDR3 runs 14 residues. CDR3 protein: CASSSPGGAETQYF. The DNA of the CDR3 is TGCGCCAGCAGCTCTCCTGGTGGGGCAGAGACCCAGTACTTC. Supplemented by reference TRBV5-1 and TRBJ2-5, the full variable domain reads KAGVTQTPRYLIKTRGQQVTLSCSPISGHRSVSWYQQTPGQGLQFLFEYFSETQRNKGNFPGRFSGRQFSNSRSEMNVSTLELGDSALYLCASSSPGGAETQYFGPGTRLLVL.

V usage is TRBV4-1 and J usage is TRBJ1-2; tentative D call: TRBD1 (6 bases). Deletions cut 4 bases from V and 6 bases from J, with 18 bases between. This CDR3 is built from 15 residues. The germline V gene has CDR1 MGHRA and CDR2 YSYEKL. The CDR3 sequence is CASSPQQGTENGYTF. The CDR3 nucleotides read TGCGCCAGCAGCCCGCAACAGGGCACGGAGAATGGCTACACCTTC.

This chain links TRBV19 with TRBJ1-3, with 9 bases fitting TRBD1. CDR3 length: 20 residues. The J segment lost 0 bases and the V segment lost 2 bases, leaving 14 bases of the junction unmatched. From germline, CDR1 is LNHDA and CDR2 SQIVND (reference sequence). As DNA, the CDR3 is TGTGCCAGTAGTATAAGAAGGGGACAGGGCAAAAATTACTCTGGAAACACCATATATTTT. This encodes CASSIRRGQGKNYSGNTIYF.

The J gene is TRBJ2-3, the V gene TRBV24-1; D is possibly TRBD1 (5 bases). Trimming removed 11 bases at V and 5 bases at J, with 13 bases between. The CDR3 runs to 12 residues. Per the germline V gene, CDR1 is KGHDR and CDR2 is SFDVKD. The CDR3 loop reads CAIAGPLDTQYF. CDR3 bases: TGTGCCATAGCAGGGCCCTTAGATACGCAGTATTTT.

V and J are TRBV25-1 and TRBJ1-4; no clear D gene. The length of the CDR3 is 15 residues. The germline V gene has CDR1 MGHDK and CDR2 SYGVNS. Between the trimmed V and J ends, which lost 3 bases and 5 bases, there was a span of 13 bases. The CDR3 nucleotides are TGTGCCAGCAGTGACGGTTGGACTGTGAATGAAAAACTGTTTTTT. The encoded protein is CASSDGWTVNEKLFF.

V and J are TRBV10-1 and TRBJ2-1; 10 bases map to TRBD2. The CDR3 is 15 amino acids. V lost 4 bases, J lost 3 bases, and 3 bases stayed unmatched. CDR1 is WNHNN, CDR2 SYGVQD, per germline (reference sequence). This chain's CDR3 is CASSGVAGGYNEQFF. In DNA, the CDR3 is TGCGCCAGCAGTGGGGTAGCGGGGGGCTACAATGAGCAGTTCTTC.

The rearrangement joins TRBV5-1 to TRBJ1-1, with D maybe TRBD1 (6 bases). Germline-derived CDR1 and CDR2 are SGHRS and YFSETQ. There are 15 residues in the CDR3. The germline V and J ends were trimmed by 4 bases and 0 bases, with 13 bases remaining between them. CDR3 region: CASSLGAGLNTEAFF. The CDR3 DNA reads TGCGCCAGCAGCCTGGGGGCGGGCCTGAACACTGAAGCTTTCTTT.

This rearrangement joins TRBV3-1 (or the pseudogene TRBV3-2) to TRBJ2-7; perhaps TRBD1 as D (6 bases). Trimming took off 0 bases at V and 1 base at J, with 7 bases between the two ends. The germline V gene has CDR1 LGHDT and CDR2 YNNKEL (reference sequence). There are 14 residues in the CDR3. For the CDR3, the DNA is TGTGCCAGCAGCCAAGAGGGGGCTTCCTACGAGCAGTACTTC. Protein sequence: CASSQEGASYEQYF.

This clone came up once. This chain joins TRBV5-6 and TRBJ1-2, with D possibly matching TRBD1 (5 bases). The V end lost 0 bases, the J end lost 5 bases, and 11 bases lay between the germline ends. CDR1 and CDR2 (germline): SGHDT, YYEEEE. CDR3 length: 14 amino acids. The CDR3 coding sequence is TGTGCCAGCAGCTTGGCCGACAGTCCATATGGCTACACCTTC. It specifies CASSLADSPYGYTF.

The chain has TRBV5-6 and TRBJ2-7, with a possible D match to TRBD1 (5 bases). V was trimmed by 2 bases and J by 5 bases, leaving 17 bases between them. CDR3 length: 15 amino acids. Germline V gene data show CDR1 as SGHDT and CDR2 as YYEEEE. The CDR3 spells CASSFVDSSDHEQYF. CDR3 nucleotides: TGTGCCAGCAGCTTCGTTGACAGCTCGGACCACGAGCAGTACTTC.

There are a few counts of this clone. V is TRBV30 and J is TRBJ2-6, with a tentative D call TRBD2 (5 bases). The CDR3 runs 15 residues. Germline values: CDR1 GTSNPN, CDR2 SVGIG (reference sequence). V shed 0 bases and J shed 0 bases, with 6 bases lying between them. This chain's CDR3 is CAWSVLGSGANVLTF. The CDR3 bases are TGTGCCTGGAGTGTACTAGGCTCTGGGGCCAACGTCCTGACTTTC.

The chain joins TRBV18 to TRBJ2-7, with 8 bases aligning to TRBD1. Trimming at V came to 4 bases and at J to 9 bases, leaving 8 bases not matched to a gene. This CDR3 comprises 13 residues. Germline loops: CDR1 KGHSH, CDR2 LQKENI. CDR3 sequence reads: CASSQGQGTGQYF. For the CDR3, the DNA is TGTGCCAGCTCACAAGGACAGGGAACGGGGCAGTACTTC.

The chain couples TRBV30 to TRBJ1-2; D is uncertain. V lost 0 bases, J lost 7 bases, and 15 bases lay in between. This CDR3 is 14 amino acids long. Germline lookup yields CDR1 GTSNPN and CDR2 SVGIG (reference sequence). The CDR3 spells CAWSVLAFGGGYTF. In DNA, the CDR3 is TGTGCCTGGAGTGTGTTAGCTTTTGGTGGTGGCTACACCTTC.